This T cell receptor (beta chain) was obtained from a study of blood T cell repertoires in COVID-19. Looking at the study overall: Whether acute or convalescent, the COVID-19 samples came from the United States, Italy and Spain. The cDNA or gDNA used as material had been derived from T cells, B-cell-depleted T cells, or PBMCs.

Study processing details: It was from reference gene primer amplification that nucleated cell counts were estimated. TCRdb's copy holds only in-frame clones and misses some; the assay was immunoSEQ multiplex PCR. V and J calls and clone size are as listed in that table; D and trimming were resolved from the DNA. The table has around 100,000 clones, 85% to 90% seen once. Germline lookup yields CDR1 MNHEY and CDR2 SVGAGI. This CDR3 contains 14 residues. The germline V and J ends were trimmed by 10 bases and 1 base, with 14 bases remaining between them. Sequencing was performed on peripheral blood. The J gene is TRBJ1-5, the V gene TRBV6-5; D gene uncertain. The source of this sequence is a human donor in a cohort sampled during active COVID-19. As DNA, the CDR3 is TGTGCCACCCGCGGCCTTGGGAGCAATCAGCCCCAGCATTTT. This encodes CATRGLGSNQPQHF.